One and the same sample provided the 31 T cell receptor beta chains below, sequenced in a study of blood T cells in healthy people across ages. The use of a sample-barcoded 5' primer and a J-beta primer mix characterized a second PCR of roughly 7 to 11 cycles. MiXCR, run by TCRdb on the 5' RACE reads, gives a single entry per CDR3 protein. Of 600,000 to 900,000 distinct CDR3 sequences in the sample, about a quarter are singletons; the top ten hold roughly 3.1%. The same data also contributed to another study, on T cells of mothers and their children.

The sample comprised blood. These TCRs come from a boy between 10 and 17 years old in good health.

The chain employs TRBV6-2 or TRBV6-3 and TRBJ1-6; 10 bases are shared with TRBD1. The CDR3 contains 14 residues. V trimming: 5 bases; J trimming: 7 bases; junction bases outside the gene matches: 2. Germline lookup yields CDR1 MNHEY and CDR2 SVGEGT. CDR3 DNA sequence: TGTGCCAGCAGTACGGACAGGGGGAATTCACCCCTCCACTTT. Its protein product is CASSTDRGNSPLHF.

The chain joins TRBV9 to TRBJ2-1, with D perhaps TRBD2 (7 bases). Trimming took off 0 bases at V and 7 bases at J, with 14 bases between the two ends. Germline CDR1 reads SGDLS; CDR2 reads YYNGEE. CDR3 size: 15 residues. The CDR3 region is CASSVGLGGGNEQFF. In nucleotides, the CDR3 is TGTGCCAGCAGCGTAGGCCTAGGGGGGGGGAATGAGCAGTTCTTC.

This clonotype was observed a handful of times. This rearrangement joins TRBV9 to TRBJ2-5; 10 nucleotides line up with TRBD1. Germline-derived CDR1 and CDR2 are SGDLS and YYNGEE. Unmatched junction bases numbered 8, after V lost 4 bases and J lost 5 bases. This CDR3 has 15 residues. CDR3 protein: CASSTRQGAGETQYF. The CDR3 DNA sequence: TGTGCCAGCAGCACGAGACAGGGGGCTGGGGAGACCCAGTACTTC.

This chain connects TRBV7-3 to TRBJ2-3; 11 bases line up with TRBD2. V dropped 4 bases and J dropped 0; count of bases not matched to a gene: 3. Germline values: CDR1 SGHTA, CDR2 FQGTGA. The CDR3 consists of 16 residues. This chain's CDR3 is CASSSRTSGSTDTQYF. Here the CDR3 DNA reads TGTGCCAGCAGCTCCCGGACTAGCGGGAGCACAGATACGCAGTATTTT.

The chain is built from TRBV6-5 and TRBJ2-7, with 11 bases that match TRBD2. J gave up 3 bases and V 0 bases, and 10 bases lay outside the gene matches. The germline gives CDR1 MNHEY, CDR2 SVGAGI. The CDR3 sequence is 18 residues long. For the CDR3, the DNA is TGTGCCAGCAGTTACTCCGGGGGACTAGCGGATACTTACTACGAGCAGTACTTC. Translated: CASSYSGGLADTYYEQYF.

The sample holds a few counts of this clonotype. The CDR3 region is CASSPSSGVGYTF. CDR3 DNA: TGTGCCAGCAGCCCCTCGTCGGGGGTCGGCTACACCTTC. The V gene is TRBV6-5, the J gene TRBJ1-2, with D perhaps matching TRBD1 (5 bases). V lost 6 bases to trimming and J lost 8 bases, with 16 bases between them. Germline-derived CDR1 and CDR2 are MNHEY and SVGAGI. The CDR3 contains 13 residues.

This rearrangement joins TRBV28 to TRBJ2-3, with TRBD2 identical over 7 bases. The trim removed 8 bases at V and 8 bases at J, leaving 7 bases unmatched. CDR3 size: 12 residues. Per germline, CDR1 MDHEN and CDR2 SYDVKM. The CDR3 loop is CASGDYRATQYF. The CDR3 nucleotides read TGTGCCAGCGGGGACTACCGGGCTACGCAGTATTTT.

This clonotype was observed at least ten times. This sequence joins TRBV5-6 and TRBJ1-2, with D uncertain. The CDR3 consists of 14 residues. V was shortened by 5 bases and J by 1 base, with 12 bases between the two germline ends. Germline loops: CDR1 SGHDT, CDR2 YYEEEE. The CDR3 protein is CASRPGPLNYGYTF. CDR3 DNA sequence: TGTGCCAGCAGGCCTGGGCCGCTTAACTATGGCTACACCTTC.

The chain combines TRBV20-1 with TRBJ2-1, with TRBD1 matching over 12 bases. The J call may be mistaken, given a closer DNA end match to TRBJ2-5. The CDR3 totals 16 residues. Germline V gene lookup returns CDR1 DFQATT and CDR2 SNEGSKA (reference sequence). CDR3 nucleotides: TGCAGTGCCCCTCCCGGGACAGGGGGCAGTGAAGAGACCCAGTACTTC. It specifies CSAPPGTGGSEETQYF.

In its sample, this clonotype was seen a few times. This chain joins TRBV4-2 and TRBJ1-2, with TRBD1 identical over 11 bases. The CDR3 spans 15 residues. Germline loops: CDR1 LGHNA, CDR2 YNFKEQ. With V trimmed by 3 bases and J by 8 bases, 8 bases remained unmatched. The CDR3 bases are TGTGCCAGCAGCCATGGGGACAGGGGGTCTGACGGCTACACCTTC. It encodes CASSHGDRGSDGYTF.

This clonotype was counted only a few times. V is TRBV6-2 or TRBV6-3 and J is TRBJ2-5; D possibly corresponds to TRBD2 (6 bases). Germline CDR1 MNHEY, CDR2 SVGEGT. The V gene lost 5 bases and the J gene lost 2 bases, with 15 bases spanning the gap. CDR3 length equals 15 residues. This CDR3 reads CASSPGTLVQETQYF. CDR3 DNA sequence: TGTGCCAGCAGTCCCGGGACTCTCGTTCAAGAGACCCAGTACTTC.

The chain has TRBV20-1 and TRBJ1-3; possible D gene TRBD1, 6 bases. The germline gives CDR1 DFQATT, CDR2 SNEGSKA (reference sequence). There are 14 residues in the CDR3. Trimming took off 5 bases at V and 0 bases at J, with 11 bases between the two ends. Here the CDR3 DNA reads TGCAGTGCTCCGAGGGGGTCCTCTGGAAACACCATATATTTT. Translating gives CSAPRGSSGNTIYF.

In its sample, this clonotype was seen a few times. The chain links TRBV20-1 to TRBJ2-5; 7 bases match TRBD1. CDR1 is DFQATT, CDR2 SNEGSKA, per germline (reference sequence). The J segment lost 3 bases and the V segment lost 5 bases, leaving 9 bases of the junction unmatched. The CDR3 sequence is 14 residues long. The CDR3 DNA reads as TGCAGTGCTTTCACCGGGACAGTTGAAGAGACCCAGTACTTC. This gives the protein CSAFTGTVEETQYF.

This clonotype was detected only a few times. V is TRBV6-5 and J is TRBJ2-5; 14 positions agree with TRBD2. The CDR3 length is 16 residues. Germline values: CDR1 MNHEY, CDR2 SVGAGI. The trim removed 4 bases at V and 9 bases at J, leaving 10 bases unmatched. This CDR3 reads CASSWGLAGANGAQYF. The DNA of the CDR3 is TGTGCCAGCAGTTGGGGACTAGCGGGGGCCAATGGGGCCCAGTACTTC.

In its sample, this clonotype was seen a few times. The chain links TRBV5-1 to TRBJ2-4; weak D call: TRBD1 (5 bases). The germline V gene encodes CDR1 SGHRS and CDR2 YFSETQ. The CDR3 contains 13 residues. V shed 1 base and J shed 7 bases, with 9 bases lying between them. Here the CDR3 reads CASSLSRDNIQYF. The CDR3, as DNA: TGCGCCAGCAGCTTGTCCAGGGATAACATTCAGTACTTC.

This clonotype was counted a few times. The chain has TRBV10-3 and TRBJ2-1; D perhaps matches TRBD2 (5 bases). In germline, CDR1 is ENHRY, CDR2 SYGVKD. The CDR3 loop spans 13 amino acids. With 4 bases removed from V and 4 bases from J, the gap between germline ends came to 8 bases. CDR3 sequence (DNA): TGTGCCATCAGTGGGACTGGATACAATGAGCAGTTCTTC. Translated: CAISGTGYNEQFF.

A few counts support this clonotype. The genes are TRBV28 and TRBJ2-5; D remains unclear. The assigned J gene may be wrong: the sequence end matches TRBJ2-7 better. Germline V lookup: CDR1 MDHEN, CDR2 SYDVKM. The CDR3 is made up of 15 amino acids. DNA for the CDR3: TGTGCCAGCAGTTTGAGTCACCCTGATACCTACGAGCAGTACTTC. Protein sequence: CASSLSHPDTYEQYF.

The chain uses TRBV3-1 and TRBJ2-7, with TRBD1 as a possible D gene (6 bases). The V and J ends lost 7 bases and 5 bases respectively, with 15 bases between them. CDR3 length equals 13 residues. Per germline, CDR1 LGHDT and CDR2 YNNKEL (reference sequence). The CDR3 loop reads CASKLQGSHEQYF. The CDR3 region has the DNA TGTGCCAGCAAACTACAGGGTTCCCACGAGCAGTACTTC.

As regards this clonotype: An end of the junction does not agree with germline; a read error may underlie this. The V and J genes are TRBV5-1 and TRBJ1-1; the D is unclear. This CDR3 is built from 15 residues. CDR1 and CDR2 (germline): SGHRS, YFSETQ. CDR3 nucleotide sequence: TGCGCCAGCAGGTTGGTTGTGCCGCCGAACACTGAAGCTTTCTTT. This sequence encodes CASRLVVPPNTEAFF.

This clonotype is a singleton in its sample. This chain uses TRBV5-1 with TRBJ2-2, with 7 bases identical to TRBD1. Germline loops: CDR1 SGHRS, CDR2 YFSETQ. The CDR3 runs 16 residues. V lost 3 bases and J lost 3; bases outside the gene matches: 8. CDR3 DNA: TGCGCCAGCAGCTCAACCGGGACAGCTTACACCGGGGAGCTGTTTTTT. Translation gives CASSSTGTAYTGELFF.

This clonotype appeared a few times. V is TRBV3-1 and J is TRBJ1-1; the match to TRBD1 covers 9 bases. V lost 2 bases, J lost 1 base, and 8 bases stayed unmatched. The CDR3 runs to 17 residues. In germline, CDR1 is LGHDT, CDR2 YNNKEL (reference sequence). The CDR3 here is CASSQIRDRVRNTEAFF. The DNA of the CDR3 is TGTGCCAGCAGCCAAATCCGGGACAGGGTCCGGAACACTGAAGCTTTCTTT.

This clonotype occurred a few times. CDR3 loop: CASSEYRDNSPLHF. DNA of the CDR3: TGTGCCAGCAGTGAATATCGGGATAATTCACCCCTCCACTTT. The chain has TRBV25-1 and TRBJ1-6, with no clear D. Deletions cut 0 bases from V and 5 bases from J, with 5 bases between. The CDR3 is 14 residues long. Germline CDR1 and CDR2: MGHDK and SYGVNS.

The V gene is TRBV20-1, the J gene TRBJ1-2; perhaps TRBD1 as D (5 bases). Trimming removed 7 bases at V and 5 bases at J, with 11 bases between. This CDR3 has 11 amino acids. Germline CDR1 DFQATT, CDR2 SNEGSKA (reference sequence). The CDR3 DNA reads as TGCAGTGTAAGACAGAATTATGGCTACACCTTC. It yields the protein CSVRQNYGYTF.

The CDR3 loop reads CASSLDSTPQETQYF. The CDR3 DNA reads as TGCGCCAGCAGCTTGGACTCTACTCCACAAGAGACCCAGTACTTC. This rearrangement joins TRBV5-1 to TRBJ2-5; D not resolved. There are 15 residues in the CDR3. V was trimmed by 0 bases and J by 2 bases, leaving 11 bases between them. The germline gives CDR1 SGHRS, CDR2 YFSETQ.

This clonotype has ten or more counts. The chain has TRBV28 and TRBJ2-7; D unresolved. The V gene lost 6 bases and the J gene lost 4 bases, with 4 bases spanning the gap. Germline CDR1 MDHEN, CDR2 SYDVKM. CDR3 length: 10 amino acids. CDR3 protein: CASSRYEQYF. In nucleotides, the CDR3 is TGTGCCAGCAGCCGTTACGAGCAGTACTTC.

The rearrangement joins TRBV28 to TRBJ2-7, with D hard to call. CDR3 size: 14 residues. Germline assignment: CDR1 MDHEN and CDR2 SYDVKM. The V end lost 6 bases, the J end lost 5 bases, and 17 bases lay between the germline ends. The CDR3 coding sequence is TGTGCCAGCAGCACCGGGTGGCTAGGTGACGAGCAGTACTTC. Residues: CASSTGWLGDEQYF.

This clonotype was observed a few times. The chain employs TRBV7-3 and TRBJ2-3, with D tentatively TRBD2 (5 bases). This CDR3 has 14 residues. From germline, CDR1 is SGHTA and CDR2 FQGTGA. Deletions cut 2 bases from V and 2 bases from J, with 8 bases between. This chain's CDR3 is CASSLAGLTDTQYF. The CDR3 coding sequence is TGTGCCAGCAGCTTAGCGGGCCTCACAGATACGCAGTATTTT.

This chain links TRBV10-1 with TRBJ1-4; TRBD1 aligns across 8 bases. Germline values: CDR1 WNHNN, CDR2 SYGVQD (reference sequence). This CDR3 spans 16 amino acids. The junction had 8 bases not matched to a gene; V was cut back by 3 bases and J by 5 bases. The CDR3: CASSDPSQGANEKLFF. CDR3 sequence (DNA): TGCGCCAGCAGTGATCCTTCGCAGGGGGCAAATGAAAAACTGTTTTTT.

The V and J genes are TRBV6-2 or TRBV6-3 and TRBJ2-7; the match to TRBD2 covers 8 bases. V dropped 0 bases and J dropped 0; count of bases not matched to a gene: 13. The CDR3 runs 19 residues. Looked up from germline, CDR1 is MNHEY and CDR2 is SVGEGT. As DNA, the CDR3 is TGTGCCAGCAGTTACTCGCGGCCCCAGCGGGAGAAAGCCTCCTACGAGCAGTACTTC. Amino acid sequence: CASSYSRPQREKASYEQYF.

A remark on this clonotype: The junction and the germline gene differ at one end; a read error may be behind it. The chain's CDR3 is CACSYRIGEKLFF. The CDR3 DNA follows: TGTGCCTGCAGTTATCGGATAGGTGAAAAACTGTTTTTT. The chain uses TRBV6-6 and TRBJ1-4; D is unclear. In germline, CDR1 is MNHNY, CDR2 SVGAGI (reference sequence). CDR3 length equals 13 residues.

The chain employs TRBV29-1 and TRBJ2-7; D might be TRBD2 (6 bases). In germline, CDR1 is SQVTM, CDR2 ANQGSEA. Trimming shortened V by 6 bases and J by 5 bases, and 14 bases separated the two germline ends. The CDR3 is made up of 12 amino acids. Here the CDR3 reads CSVSGLRNEQYF. CDR3 in DNA: TGCAGCGTCTCGGGACTTCGGAACGAGCAGTACTTC.